The clone carrying this TCR beta chain occurred once. This sample was included in a study of T cell responses to AZD1222 COVID-19 vaccine. Trimming at V came to 4 bases and at J to 0 bases, leaving 9 bases not matched to a gene. The CDR3 loop spans 18 amino acids. CDR1 is MGHDK, CDR2 SYGVNS, per germline. Assay used: immunoSEQ multiplex PCR; TCRdb lists only in-frame clones, some missing. The data show 110,000 to 150,000 clones, approximately 91% seen once. This TCR derives from an adult who received the AZD1222 COVID-19 vaccine. The chain combines TRBV25-1 with TRBJ2-7; TRBD2 agrees at 13 bases. The material was peripheral blood, obtained 28 days after the second AZD1222 dose. CDR3 loop: CASSVTIRTSGSSYEQYF. CDR3 DNA sequence: TGTGCCAGCAGTGTTACAATCAGGACTAGCGGGAGCTCCTACGAGCAGTACTTC.